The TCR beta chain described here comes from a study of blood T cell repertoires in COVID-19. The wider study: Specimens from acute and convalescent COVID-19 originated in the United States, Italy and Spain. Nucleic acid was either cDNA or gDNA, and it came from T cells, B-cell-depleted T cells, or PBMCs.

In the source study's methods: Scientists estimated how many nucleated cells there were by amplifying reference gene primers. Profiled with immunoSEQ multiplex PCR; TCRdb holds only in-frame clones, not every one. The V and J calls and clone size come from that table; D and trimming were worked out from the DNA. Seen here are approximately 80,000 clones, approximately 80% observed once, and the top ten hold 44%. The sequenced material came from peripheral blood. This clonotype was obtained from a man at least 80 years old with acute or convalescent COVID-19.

The CDR3 coding sequence is TGTGCCAGCAGTCCCTGGACAGGGTTGATCCACGAGCAGTACTTC. It encodes CASSPWTGLIHEQYF. The chain carries TRBV27 and TRBJ2-7, with TRBD1 identical over 8 bases. V trimming: 5 bases; J trimming: 5 bases; junction bases outside the gene matches: 11. The CDR3 extends over 15 amino acids. Looked up from germline, CDR1 is MNHEY and CDR2 is SMNVEV (reference sequence).